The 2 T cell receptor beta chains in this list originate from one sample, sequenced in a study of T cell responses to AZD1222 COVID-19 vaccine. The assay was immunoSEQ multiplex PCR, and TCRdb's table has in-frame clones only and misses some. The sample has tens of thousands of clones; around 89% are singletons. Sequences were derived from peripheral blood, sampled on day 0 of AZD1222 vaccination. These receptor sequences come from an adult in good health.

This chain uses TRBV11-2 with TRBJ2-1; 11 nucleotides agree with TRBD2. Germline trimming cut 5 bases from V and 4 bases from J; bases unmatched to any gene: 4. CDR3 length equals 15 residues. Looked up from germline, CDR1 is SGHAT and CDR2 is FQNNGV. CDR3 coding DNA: TGTGCCAGCAGCACTAGCGGGAGAGGTTACAATGAGCAGTTCTTC. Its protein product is CASSTSGRGYNEQFF.

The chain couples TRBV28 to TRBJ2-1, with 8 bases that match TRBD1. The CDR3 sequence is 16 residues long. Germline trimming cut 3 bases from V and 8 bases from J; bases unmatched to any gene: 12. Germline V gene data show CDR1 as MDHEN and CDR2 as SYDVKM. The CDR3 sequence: CASSFQGAWVRYEQFF. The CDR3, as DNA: TGTGCCAGCAGTTTTCAGGGGGCGTGGGTTCGGTATGAGCAGTTCTTC.